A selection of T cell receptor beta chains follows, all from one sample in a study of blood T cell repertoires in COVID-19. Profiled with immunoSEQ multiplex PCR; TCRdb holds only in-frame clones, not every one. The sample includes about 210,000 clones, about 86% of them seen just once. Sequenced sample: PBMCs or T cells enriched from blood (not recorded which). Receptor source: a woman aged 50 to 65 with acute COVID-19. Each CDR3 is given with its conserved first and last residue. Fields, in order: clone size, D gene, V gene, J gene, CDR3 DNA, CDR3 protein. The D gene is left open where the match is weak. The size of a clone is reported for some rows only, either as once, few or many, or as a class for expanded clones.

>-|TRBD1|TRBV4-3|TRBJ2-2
TGCGCCAGCAGCCCGCTGGGGAGACAGGGGGCCGTCGGGGAGCTGTTTTTT
CASSPLGRQGAVGELFF
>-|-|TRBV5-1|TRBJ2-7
TGCGCCAGCAGCAGAGGGTCCGACATTTCCTACGAGCAGTACTTC
CASSRGSDISYEQYF
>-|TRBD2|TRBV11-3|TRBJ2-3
TGTGCCAGCAAGACTAGCGGGGGTTTCGGGCATACGCAGTATTTT
CASKTSGGFGHTQYF
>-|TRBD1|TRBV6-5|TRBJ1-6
TGTGCCACCAGACAGGGGAATTCACCCCTCCACTTT
CATRQGNSPLHF
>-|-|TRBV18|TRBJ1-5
TGTGCCAGCTCACCCCCCTTGGGGGGACTCAATCAGCCCCAGCATTTT
CASSPPLGGLNQPQHF
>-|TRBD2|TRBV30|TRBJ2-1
TGTGCCTGGAATTGGGGACTAGCGCTAAATGAGCAGTTCTTC
CAWNWGLALNEQFF
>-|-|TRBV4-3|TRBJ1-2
TGCGCCAGCAGCCAAGGGATTCAGGTCAACTATGGCTACACCTTC
CASSQGIQVNYGYTF
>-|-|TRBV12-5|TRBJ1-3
TGTGCTAGTGGTTTGCCGCCAGTGGGAAACACCATATATTTT
CASGLPPVGNTIYF
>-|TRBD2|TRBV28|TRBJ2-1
TGTGCCAGCAGCCTAATGCGGGGACTAGCTCGTGTGAATGAGCAGTTCTTC
CASSLMRGLARVNEQFF
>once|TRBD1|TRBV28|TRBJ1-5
TGTGCCAGCAGGAAAGGACAGGGGGGCAATCAGCCCCAGCATTTT
CASRKGQGGNQPQHF